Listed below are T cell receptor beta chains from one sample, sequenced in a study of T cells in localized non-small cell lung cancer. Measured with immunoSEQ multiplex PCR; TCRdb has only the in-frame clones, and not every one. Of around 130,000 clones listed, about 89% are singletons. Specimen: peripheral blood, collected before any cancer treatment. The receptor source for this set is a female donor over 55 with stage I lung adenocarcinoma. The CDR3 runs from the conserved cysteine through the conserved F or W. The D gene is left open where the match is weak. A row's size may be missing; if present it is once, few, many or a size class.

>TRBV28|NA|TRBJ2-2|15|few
TGTGCCAGCACTCGGACAGACTATTCCTCCCGGGAGCTGTTTTTT
CASTRTDYSSRELFF
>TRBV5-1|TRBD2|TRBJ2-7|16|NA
TGCGCCAGCAGCCCACCGGGACTAGCCGCCACCTACGAGCAGTACTTC
CASSPPGLAATYEQYF
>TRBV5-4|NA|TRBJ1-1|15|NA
TGTGCCAGCAGCTCCGGCCTTACAGGGAACACTGAAGCTTTCTTT
CASSSGLTGNTEAFF
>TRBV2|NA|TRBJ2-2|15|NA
TGTGCCAGCAACGGTCGGGGGCAGAACACCGGGGAGCTGTTTTTT
CASNGRGQNTGELFF
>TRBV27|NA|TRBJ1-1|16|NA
TGTGCCAGCAGACCCACAGGGATTACCCCTAGCCCTGAAGCTTTCTTT
CASRPTGITPSPEAFF
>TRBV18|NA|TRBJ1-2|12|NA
TGTGCCAGCTCACAAGGGGTGGCTGGCTACACCTTC
CASSQGVAGYTF
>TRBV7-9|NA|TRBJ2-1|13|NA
TGTGCCAGCGCCCCTAGCCTCTACAATGAGCAGTTCTTC
CASAPSLYNEQFF
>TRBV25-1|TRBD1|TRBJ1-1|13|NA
TGTGCCAGCAGGGACAGGGGGAGCACTGAAGCTTTCTTT
CASRDRGSTEAFF
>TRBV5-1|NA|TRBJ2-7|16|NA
TGCGCCAGCAGCCCCCGGGGGCGCGGAAGCTCCTACGAGCAGTACTTC
CASSPRGRGSSYEQYF
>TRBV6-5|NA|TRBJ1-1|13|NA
TGTGCCAGCAGTCCTACAGTGAACACTGAAGCTTTCTTT
CASSPTVNTEAFF
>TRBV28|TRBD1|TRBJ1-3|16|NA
TGTGCCAGCAGCCTAACAGGGGCCGCCGGCGGAAACACCATATATTTT
CASSLTGAAGGNTIYF
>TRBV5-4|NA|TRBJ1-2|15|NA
TGTGCCAGCAGCTTGGGGGTGGGGGCGGACTATGGCTACACCTTC
CASSLGVGADYGYTF
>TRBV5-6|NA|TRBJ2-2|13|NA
TGTGCCAGCAGCTCTAGCCGTCCCGGGGAGCTGTTTTTT
CASSSSRPGELFF
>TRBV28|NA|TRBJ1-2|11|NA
TGTGAGGCTCGACGAGACGGGAGCTACACCTTC
CEARRDGSYTF
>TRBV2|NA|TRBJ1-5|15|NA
TGTGCCAGCAGGAAGGGGGAGAGGGGCAATCAGCCCCAGCATTTT
CASRKGERGNQPQHF
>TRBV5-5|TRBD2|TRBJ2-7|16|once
TGTGCCAGCAGCTTGGCCGGGGGTAGCGGGAGCTACGAGCAGTACTTC
CASSLAGGSGSYEQYF
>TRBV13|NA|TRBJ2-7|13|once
TGTGCCAGCAGCCTCTCCTCCTCCTACGAGCAGTACTTC
CASSLSSSYEQYF
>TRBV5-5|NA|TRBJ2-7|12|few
TGTGCCAGCAGCCCCTCCTTCGGCGAGCAGTACTTC
CASSPSFGEQYF
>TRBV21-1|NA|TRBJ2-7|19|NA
TGTGCCAGCAGCAAAGCACCCGGTAGTCGGGGACAGAGCTCCTACGAGCAGTACTTC
CASSKAPGSRGQSSYEQYF
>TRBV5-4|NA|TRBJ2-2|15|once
TGTGCCAGCAGCCCCAGCGGCGCAGACACCGGGGAGCTGTTTTTT
CASSPSGADTGELFF
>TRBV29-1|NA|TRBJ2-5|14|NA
TGCAGTTCGATGTACAGGGGACTCCAAGAGACCCAGTACTTC
CSSMYRGLQETQYF
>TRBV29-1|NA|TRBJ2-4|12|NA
TGCAGCGTGGGTTTAGCCAAAAACATTCAGTACTTC
CSVGLAKNIQYF
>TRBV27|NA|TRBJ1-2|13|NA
TGTGCCAGCCGGCTGACTGCGAACTATGGCTACACCTTC
CASRLTANYGYTF
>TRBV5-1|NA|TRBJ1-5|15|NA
TGCGCCAGCAGCTCTACAGGTGACCCCAATCAGCCCCAGCATTTT
CASSSTGDPNQPQHF
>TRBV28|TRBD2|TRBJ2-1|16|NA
TGTGCCAGCCTGGTGAGCGGGAGGCCGACATCTAATGAGCAGTTCTTC
CASLVSGRPTSNEQFF
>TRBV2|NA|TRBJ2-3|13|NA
TGTGCCAGCAGTGACAGGGAGAGAGATACGCAGTATTTT
CASSDRERDTQYF
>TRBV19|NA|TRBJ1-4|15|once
TGTGCCAGTAGTAGGATTCAGGGGATTGGTGAAAAACTGTTTTTT
CASSRIQGIGEKLFF
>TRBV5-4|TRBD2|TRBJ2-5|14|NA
TGTGCCAGCAGCTTGGTACGCGGGGGAGAGACCCAGTACTTC
CASSLVRGGETQYF
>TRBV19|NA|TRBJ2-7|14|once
TGTGCCAGTAGTATCAGAGGGAGCTCCTACGAGCAGTACTTC
CASSIRGSSYEQYF
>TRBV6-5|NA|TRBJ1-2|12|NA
TGTGCCAGCAGTGAGACAGCCTATGGCTACACCTTC
CASSETAYGYTF
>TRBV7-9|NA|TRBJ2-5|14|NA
TGTGCCAGCAGCTTAGCGACTATCCAGGGGACCCAGTACTTC
CASSLATIQGTQYF
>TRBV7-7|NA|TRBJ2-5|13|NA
TGTGCCAGCAGCTTAGAAGACTACTCGGCCCAGTACTTC
CASSLEDYSAQYF
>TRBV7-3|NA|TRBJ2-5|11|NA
TGTGCCAGCAGCGACGAAGAGACCCAGTACTTC
CASSDEETQYF
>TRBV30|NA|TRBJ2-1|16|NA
TGTGCCTGGAGTACCCTTTTGGAGGGAGCGGTCTATGAGCAGTTCTTC
CAWSTLLEGAVYEQFF
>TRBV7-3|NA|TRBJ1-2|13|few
TGTGCCAGCAGCTCTTCGCTTGACAGAACCTACACCTTC
CASSSSLDRTYTF
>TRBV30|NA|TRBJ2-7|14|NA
TGTGCCTGGAGCAGGGGAGGCACAGGCTACGAGCAGTACTTC
CAWSRGGTGYEQYF
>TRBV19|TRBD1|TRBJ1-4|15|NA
TGTGCCAGTAGTTACCGACAGGGGGTGGAAGAAAAACTGTTTTTT
CASSYRQGVEEKLFF
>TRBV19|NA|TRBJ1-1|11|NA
TGTGCCAGCCAGGGGTGGACTGAAGCTTTCTTT
CASQGWTEAFF
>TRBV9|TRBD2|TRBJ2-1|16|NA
TGTGCCAGCAGCGTTGGGAATAGCGGGGCATACAATGAGCAGTTCTTC
CASSVGNSGAYNEQFF
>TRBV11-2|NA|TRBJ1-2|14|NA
TGTGCAACCTCAAGCTTGATCGGGGCGGGTGGCTACACCTTC
CATSSLIGAGGYTF
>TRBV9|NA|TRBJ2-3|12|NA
TGTGCCAGCAGCCCCCACAGCCGGACTCCTACTTTT
CASSPHSRTPTF
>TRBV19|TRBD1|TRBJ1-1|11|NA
TGTGCCAGTAGGGAGACAGGGGAAGCTTTCTTT
CASRETGEAFF
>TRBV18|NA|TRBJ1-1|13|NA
TGTGCCAGCTCACCCGCCGCCAACACTGAAGCTTTCTTT
CASSPAANTEAFF
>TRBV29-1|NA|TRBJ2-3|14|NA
TGCAGCGCTTTCACTGCGGGTAGCACAGATACGCAGTATTTT
CSAFTAGSTDTQYF
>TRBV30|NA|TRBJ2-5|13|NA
TGTGCCTGGAGTGTGGGGAACCAAGAGACCCAGTACTTC
CAWSVGNQETQYF
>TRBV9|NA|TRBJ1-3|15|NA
TGTGCCAGCAGCCCCGTTTCCCGGGCTGGAAACACCATATATTTT
CASSPVSRAGNTIYF
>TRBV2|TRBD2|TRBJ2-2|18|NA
TGTGCCAGCAGTGAATTCAGGCTAGCGGGTGCGGGGTCCGGGGAGCTGTTTTTT
CASSEFRLAGAGSGELFF
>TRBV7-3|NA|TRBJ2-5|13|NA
TGTGCCAGCAGCTTATGGGGGCAAGAGACCCAGTACTTC
CASSLWGQETQYF
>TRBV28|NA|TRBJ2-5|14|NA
TGTGCCAGCAGTCGTGGTGGGGCTCAAGAGACCCAGTACTTC
CASSRGGAQETQYF
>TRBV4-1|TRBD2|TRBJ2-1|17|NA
TGCGCCAGCAGCCAGGGACTACTAGCGGGATCCTACAATGAGCAGTTCTTC
CASSQGLLAGSYNEQFF
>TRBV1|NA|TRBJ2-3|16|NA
TGCACCAGCAGCCAAGAGATAGCGGGAACCACAGATACGCAGTATTTT
CTSSQEIAGTTDTQYF
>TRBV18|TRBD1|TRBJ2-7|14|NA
TGTGCCAGCTCACCTCAGGGGGCGACCTACGAGCAGTACTTC
CASSPQGATYEQYF